The 29 T cell receptor beta chains in this list originate from one sample, sequenced in a study of control samples from healthy donors and cancer patients (dated by TCRdb to the early 2020s). The protocol used for the library was the immunoSEQ multiplex PCR assay. TCRdb re-hosts the immuneACCESS table, in-frame sequences only. Its copies lack some clones; in the studies checked, an unresolved V gene accounts for under half of them, and the cause for the rest is not known. This sample holds 120,000 or so clones; about nine tenths were observed only once. 7.8% of the sample rests with the top ten. Sequenced sample: blood. These receptors came from a woman younger than 30 in good health.

V usage is TRBV24-1 and J usage is TRBJ2-5, with D possibly TRBD1 on 6 matching bases. The ends were cut back, 3 bases at V and 5 bases at J, with 24 bases in the middle. Per germline, CDR1 KGHDR and CDR2 SFDVKD. The CDR3 sequence is 18 residues long. For the CDR3, the DNA is TGTGCCACCAGTGATCCGCGGTTGCGACAGGCGGCGAGGGAGACCCAGTACTTC. Amino acid sequence: CATSDPRLRQAARETQYF.

This chain joins TRBV13 and TRBJ2-7, with D uncertain. The ends were cut back, 5 bases at V and 7 bases at J, with 15 bases in the middle. Germline V gives CDR1 PRHDT, CDR2 FYEKMQ (reference sequence). This CDR3 is built from 13 residues. CDR3 nucleotides: TGTGCCAGCAGCGTGGGTGGCCTAAAGGAGCAGTACTTC. This encodes CASSVGGLKEQYF.

This clone appeared a single time. Other DNA sequences in this specimen translate into the identical CDR3. The genes are TRBV10-1 and TRBJ1-1, with 9 nucleotides matching TRBD1. Trimming removed 2 bases from V and 0 bases from J; junction bases left unmatched: 13. Germline V gene data show CDR1 as WNHNN and CDR2 as SYGVQD (reference sequence). This CDR3 region has 19 residues. CDR3 sequence (DNA): TGCGCCAGCAGTGAGAAACTGGGACAGGGAAAAGAAATGAACACTGAAGCTTTCTTT. Amino acids: CASSEKLGQGKEMNTEAFF.

The sample holds a few counts of this clone. The chain couples TRBV7-3 to TRBJ2-7; TRBD1 matches 9 bases. Losses at the gene ends were 5 bases for V and 4 bases for J; bases not matched to a gene: 3. The germline V gene encodes CDR1 SGHTA and CDR2 FQGTGA. The CDR3 has 13 residues. CDR3: CASSPGQGYEQYF. The CDR3 nucleotides are TGTGCCAGCAGCCCTGGACAGGGGTACGAGCAGTACTTC.

In this sample, this clone turned up a few times. The chain combines TRBV12-3 or TRBV12-4 with TRBJ1-3; D is unresolved. V lost 5 bases and J lost 7, with 6 bases in between. The CDR3 has 11 amino acids. The CDR3 nucleotides read TGTGCCAGCAGTCCGGGGAACACCATATATTTT. Amino acids: CASSPGNTIYF.

The chain recombines TRBV24-1 with TRBJ1-1; the D gene is possibly TRBD1 (6 bases). The CDR3 extends over 10 amino acids. V gave up 9 bases and J gave up 8 bases, with 9 bases separating them. Germline lookup yields CDR1 KGHDR and CDR2 SFDVKD. CDR3 sequence reads: CATEDREAFF. The DNA for the CDR3 is TGTGCCACCGAGGACAGAGAAGCTTTCTTT.

The chain recombines TRBV6-6 with TRBJ1-1, with a possible D match to TRBD1 (5 bases). Germline-derived CDR1 and CDR2 are MNHNY and SVGAGI (reference sequence). Trimming removed 6 bases from V and 1 base from J, with 9 bases in between. This CDR3 is 13 amino acids long. Written as DNA, the CDR3 is TGTGCCAGCAGACCCGACAGGAACACTGAAGCTTTCTTT. It specifies CASRPDRNTEAFF.

The chain carries TRBV28 and TRBJ1-6; D not resolved. Deletions cut 3 bases from V and 7 bases from J, with 4 bases between. Germline V gives CDR1 MDHEN, CDR2 SYDVKM. The CDR3 is 12 residues long. CDR3 coding DNA: TGTGCCAGCAGTTTGACCAATTCACCCCTCCACTTT. Translating gives CASSLTNSPLHF.

The chain uses TRBV15 and TRBJ1-1; 9 positions match TRBD1. With V trimmed by 3 bases and J by 3 bases, 2 bases remained unmatched. The CDR3 spans 14 residues. Germline V CDR1 and CDR2: LNHNV, YYDKDF (reference sequence). The CDR3 sequence: CATSRRTGDTEAFF. The DNA of the CDR3 is TGTGCCACCAGCAGGAGGACAGGGGACACTGAAGCTTTCTTT. Full variable domain (remainder filled in from reference TRBV15 and TRBJ1-1): DAMVIQNPRYQVTQFGKPVTLSCSQTLNHNVMYWYQQKSSQAPKLLFHYYDKDFNNEADTPDNFQSRRPNTSFCFLDIRSPGLGDTAMYLCATSRRTGDTEAFFGQGTRLTVV.

The chain is built from TRBV4-3 and TRBJ2-2; no clear D. The CDR3 extends over 15 amino acids. V was trimmed by 0 bases and J by 3 bases, leaving 8 bases between them. Germline V gives CDR1 LGHNA, CDR2 YSLEER. The CDR3 DNA follows: TGCGCCAGCAGCCAAGATAGTACAGACACCGGGGAGCTGTTTTTT. Protein product: CASSQDSTDTGELFF.

This chain joins TRBV7-2 and TRBJ1-5; TRBD1 is a possible D gene (5 bases). Trimming left V 2 bases short and J 7 bases short, with 9 bases between. CDR1 and CDR2 (germline): SGHTA, FQGNSA. The CDR3 contains 13 residues. Here the CDR3 DNA reads TGTGCCAGCAGCTTACTGGGGCAACAGCCCCAGCATTTT. Translating it yields CASSLLGQQPQHF.

This clone was seen once. V usage is TRBV27 and J usage is TRBJ1-6; a possible D gene is TRBD1 (6 bases). Germline lookup yields CDR1 MNHEY and CDR2 SMNVEV (reference sequence). Trimming took off 3 bases at V and 7 bases at J, with 10 bases between the two ends. The CDR3 extends over 14 amino acids. The CDR3 DNA reads as TGTGCCAGCAGTTTTGGGGGCCCGAATTCACCCCTCCACTTT. It encodes CASSFGGPNSPLHF.

The chain links TRBV6-2 or TRBV6-3 to TRBJ1-2; possible D gene TRBD1, 5 bases. Trimming stripped 5 bases from V and 7 bases from J, with 20 bases between. In germline, CDR1 is MNHEY, CDR2 SVGEGT. The CDR3 spans 15 residues. The CDR3 nucleotides are TGTGCCAGCAGTAATGGCCTTCGACAGAGCCCTGGCTACACCTTC. The encoded protein is CASSNGLRQSPGYTF.

This chain links TRBV9 with TRBJ1-3, with a possible D match to TRBD1 (5 bases). V was pared by 2 bases and J by 0 bases, with 9 bases between. This CDR3 is 15 amino acids long. CDR1 and CDR2 (germline): SGDLS, YYNGEE. The DNA of the CDR3 is TGTGCCAGCAGCGTCGGGGGGATCTCTGGAAACACCATATATTTT. Its translation is CASSVGGISGNTIYF.

The CDR3 protein is CASSLPAKGLDNSPLHF. DNA of the CDR3: TGTGCCAGCAGTTTACCCGCCAAGGGGTTAGACAATTCACCCCTCCACTTT. This rearrangement joins TRBV28 to TRBJ1-6, with D tentatively TRBD1 (5 bases). Germline V gives CDR1 MDHEN, CDR2 SYDVKM. Trimming pared 2 bases from V and 7 bases from J, leaving 18 bases between. This CDR3 region has 17 residues.

The genes are TRBV9 and TRBJ2-6; no firm D call. The germline V gene has CDR1 SGDLS and CDR2 YYNGEE. The CDR3 is 12 amino acids. The V end was cut by 4 bases, the J end by 2 bases, with 1 base between. CDR3 region: CASSTGANVLTF. The CDR3 nucleotides read TGTGCCAGCAGCACTGGGGCCAACGTCCTGACTTTC.

Turning to this clone: A junction boundary mismatches the germline segment, possibly from a read error. The V and J genes are TRBV5-1 and TRBJ2-3; tentatively, D is TRBD1 (6 bases). This CDR3 region has 14 residues. Germline V lookup: CDR1 SGHRS, CDR2 YFSETQ. The CDR3 protein is CASSLGWDTDAQYF. The CDR3 DNA reads as TGCGCCAGCAGCTTGGGATGGGACACAGATGCGCAGTATTTT.

The chain combines TRBV28 with TRBJ2-7; TRBD2 is a possible D gene (7 bases). This CDR3 has 14 amino acids. Trimming removed 8 bases from V and 2 bases from J, with 16 bases in between. Germline CDR1 and CDR2: MDHEN and SYDVKM. Written as DNA, the CDR3 is TGTGCCAGCCGGGTGGGGGGGCCTACCTACGAGCAGTACTTC. Translation: CASRVGGPTYEQYF.

The J gene is TRBJ2-2, the V gene TRBV24-1; 10 bases are shared with TRBD2. The J segment lost 4 bases and the V segment lost 8 bases, leaving 3 bases of the junction unmatched. The CDR3 sequence is 14 residues long. Germline V gene lookup returns CDR1 KGHDR and CDR2 SFDVKD. The CDR3 DNA reads as TGTGCCACCACCGGGACTAGCGCCACCGGGGAGCTGTTTTTT. Translation gives CATTGTSATGELFF.

This chain links TRBV4-1 with TRBJ2-7; 7 bases agree with TRBD1. This CDR3 comprises 16 residues. V shed 1 base and J 0 bases; nucleotides not matched to a gene: 6. Germline V gene lookup returns CDR1 MGHRA and CDR2 YSYEKL. The CDR3 DNA follows: TGCGCCAGCAGCCAAGGAGTGGGGACAGTCTCCTACGAGCAGTACTTC. Translation: CASSQGVGTVSYEQYF.

The rearrangement uses TRBV2 and TRBJ2-2; 7 positions agree with TRBD1. The V segment lost 0 bases and the J segment 5 bases; nucleotides outside the gene matches: 9. The germline CDR1 and CDR2 sequences are SNHLY and FYNNEI. The CDR3 consists of 17 residues. CDR3 DNA: TGTGCCAGCAGTGAAGCAGGGGGCAGCTGGAGGACCGGGGAGCTGTTTTTT. Translating it yields CASSEAGGSWRTGELFF.

CDR3 DNA sequence: TGTGCCAGCAGTTATCTGGGACTGACTGAAGCTTTCTTT. This codes for CASSYLGLTEAFF. The chain recombines TRBV6-5 with TRBJ1-1, with D possibly being TRBD1 (5 bases). Per germline, CDR1 MNHEY and CDR2 SVGAGI. Trimming took 3 bases from V and 5 from J, leaving 10 bases between them. The CDR3 totals 13 residues.

The chain employs TRBV7-2 and TRBJ2-1, with 9 positions matching TRBD1. CDR3 length: 16 amino acids. With V trimmed by 5 bases and J by 4 bases, 9 bases remained unmatched. Germline V CDR1 and CDR2: SGHTA, FQGNSA. The chain's CDR3 is CASSQQQGARYNEQFF. The CDR3 DNA reads as TGTGCCAGCAGCCAACAACAGGGGGCGAGGTACAATGAGCAGTTCTTC.

This sequence joins TRBV6-6 and TRBJ2-3; D may be TRBD1 (5 bases). Per the germline V gene, CDR1 is MNHNY and CDR2 is SVGAGI (reference sequence). Trimming took 2 bases from V and 4 from J, leaving 10 bases between them. The CDR3 runs to 14 residues. The DNA for the CDR3 is TGTGCCAGCAGTTACGAACAGGCGGCAGATACGCAGTATTTT. Translation: CASSYEQAADTQYF.

V is TRBV7-9 and J is TRBJ1-2; a possible D gene is TRBD1 (6 bases). Germline assignment: CDR1 SEHNR and CDR2 FQNEAQ (reference sequence). The CDR3 spans 18 residues. With 5 bases removed from V and 8 bases from J, the gap between germline ends came to 30 bases. CDR3 nucleotides: TGTGCCAGCAGCCCGATACAGGGTCGAAGGCTCGGGGCTGAGGGCTACACCTTC. Protein: CASSPIQGRRLGAEGYTF.

The chain uses TRBV5-1 and TRBJ1-2; 10 nucleotides match TRBD1. There are 15 residues in the CDR3. The V gene end was trimmed by 4 bases and the J gene end by 5 bases; junction bases not matched to a gene: 8. Germline V gene lookup returns CDR1 SGHRS and CDR2 YFSETQ. The CDR3 reads CASSPPRDRGYGYTF. CDR3 sequence (DNA): TGCGCCAGCAGCCCCCCCCGGGACAGGGGTTATGGCTACACCTTC. Supplemented by reference TRBV5-1 and TRBJ1-2, the full variable domain reads KAGVTQTPRYLIKTRGQQVTLSCSPISGHRSVSWYQQTPGQGLQFLFEYFSETQRNKGNFPGRFSGRQFSNSRSEMNVSTLELGDSALYLCASSPPRDRGYGYTFGSGTRLTVV.

The V call is TRBV7-6, the J call TRBJ2-1, with 7 positions matching TRBD2. Germline CDR1 is SGHVS and CDR2 is FNYEAQ. This CDR3 is built from 17 residues. J gave up 0 bases and V 1 base, and 6 bases lay outside the gene matches. This CDR3 reads CASSLGTSVSSYNEQFF. CDR3 in DNA: TGTGCCAGCAGCTTAGGCACTAGCGTTAGCTCCTACAATGAGCAGTTCTTC.

This chain joins TRBV27 and TRBJ2-3; D is unclear. Trimming took 3 bases from V and 0 from J, leaving 4 bases between them. CDR3 length equals 13 residues. The germline V gene encodes CDR1 MNHEY and CDR2 SMNVEV (reference sequence). CDR3 amino acids: CASSLGSTDTQYF. In DNA, the CDR3 is TGTGCCAGCAGTTTGGGCAGCACAGATACGCAGTATTTT.

By share of the sample, this clone is large. This chain joins TRBV6-5 and TRBJ2-5; the D gene is possibly TRBD1 (6 bases). This CDR3 is built from 15 residues. CDR1 and CDR2 (germline): MNHEY, SVGAGI. The V end lost 8 bases, the J end lost 5 bases, and 21 bases lay between the germline ends. CDR3 in DNA: TGTGCCAGCGGCCGACAACCAAACAGGGTCGAGACCCAGTACTTC. Translated: CASGRQPNRVETQYF.